This T cell receptor beta chain emerged from a study of blood T cell repertoires in COVID-19. Study background: Sources were T cells, B-cell-depleted T cells, or PBMCs; the material itself was cDNA or gDNA.

TCRdb keeps only in-frame clones here, not all; method: immunoSEQ multiplex PCR. The sample includes hundreds of thousands of clones, more than 70% seen only once; the top ten take 10% to 15%. This clone was found once. Per the germline V gene, CDR1 is LGHDT and CDR2 is YNNKEL (reference sequence). Trimming took 3 bases from V and 7 from J; bases not matched to a gene: 9. The length of the CDR3 is 16 residues. This rearrangement joins TRBV3-1 (or the pseudogene TRBV3-2) to TRBJ1-6; 7 bases line up with TRBD1. Sequenced sample: peripheral blood. This clonotype originated in a woman aged 50 to 60 with COVID-19, enrolled during active disease. The CDR3 here is CASSHNPGQRNSPLHF. CDR3 DNA sequence: TGTGCCAGCAGCCATAACCCGGGACAGCGAAATTCACCCCTCCACTTT.